One sample yielded the 18 T cell receptor beta chains listed below, sequenced in a study of tissue T cells after allogeneic stem cell transplantation. Only in-frame clones appear in the TCRdb table, and some are missing; sequencing was by immunoSEQ multiplex PCR. Of more than 45,000 clones in the sample, around 73% were seen once. Sequencing was performed on sorted cells pooled from one or two spleens. Receptors were obtained from a pool of C57BL/6 mice in good health.

Points on this clone: The germline and genes are mouse ones. The CDR3 end lies 1 residue beyond the end of the read and is filled in from the germline J gene. The chain combines TRBV13-3 with TRBJ2-7; D might be TRBD1 (6 bases). V was clipped by 7 bases and J by 2 bases, with 7 bases between them. From germline, CDR1 is NNHDY and CDR2 SYVADS. The CDR3 spans 11 residues. The CDR3 DNA, read in part, is TGTGCCAGCCGGGACACCTATGAACAGTAC. Encoded protein: CASRDTYEQY. The whole CDR3 reads CASRDTYEQYF.

This clone showed up just once. Germline and genes: mouse. Read sequence stops 1 residue before the CDR3 end, and the germline J gene provides the missing end. This chain links TRBV3 with TRBJ2-5, with TRBD2 identical over 12 bases. V trimming: 5 bases; J trimming: 6 bases; junction bases outside the gene matches: 3. This CDR3 contains 14 residues. Germline V gene data show CDR1 as SNHLY and CDR2 as FYNGKV (reference sequence). CDR3 region: CASSRLGGRDTQYF. The DNA read from the CDR3 is TGTGCCAGCAGCAGACTGGGGGGGCGCGACACCCAGTAC.

Worth noting for this clone: These gene names are mouse names. The read ends 1 residue before the CDR3 terminus; that terminus is restored from the germline J gene. The chain couples TRBV19 to TRBJ2-3, with 11 bases fitting TRBD2. The CDR3 is made up of 16 amino acids. The V and J ends lost 3 bases and 0 bases, in that order; junction bases with no gene match: 3. From germline, CDR1 is FNHDT and CDR2 SITEND (reference sequence). CDR3 DNA (partial): TGTGCCAGCAGTACCACTGGGGGGGCTAGTGCAGAAACGCTGTAT. It encodes CASSTTGGASAETLY. The entire CDR3 sequence reads CASSTTGGASAETLYF. Based on the CDR3 plus reference TRBV19 and TRBJ2-3, the full variable domain is GGIITQTPKFLIGQEGQKLTLKCQQNFNHDTMYWYRQDSGKGLRLIYYSITENDLQKGDLSEGYDASREKKSSFSLTVTSAQKNEMAVFLCASSTTGGASAETLYFGSGTRLTVL.

About this clone itself: The gene symbols are mouse symbols. The read terminates 1 residue ahead of where the CDR3 ends, so the germline J gene completes it. This sequence joins TRBV2 and TRBJ2-2; 9 positions agree with TRBD2. With V trimmed by 4 bases and J by 0 bases, 3 bases remained unmatched. The CDR3 has 16 amino acids. CDR1 is LGHNA, CDR2 YSYQKL, per germline. The part of the CDR3 DNA that was read is TGTGCCAGCAGCCCAACTGGGGGGTCAAACACCGGGCAGCTCTAC. It translates to CASSPTGGSNTGQLY. The whole CDR3 is CASSPTGGSNTGQLYF.

About this clone itself: Gene and germline names: mouse. Read data end 1 residue before the CDR3 end; the end is taken from the germline J gene. The chain is built from TRBV17 and TRBJ2-7; 10 bases map to TRBD2. The CDR3 length is 14 residues. The germline V gene has CDR1 MNHDT and CDR2 YYDKIL. The V segment lost 6 bases and the J segment 3 bases; nucleotides outside the gene matches: 5. CDR3 DNA (partial): TGTGCTAGCAGCGGTAACTGGGGGGGCTATGAACAGTAC. Translated: CASSGNWGGYEQY. The full CDR3 sequence reads CASSGNWGGYEQYF. The entire variable domain, with the rest obtained from reference TRBV17 and TRBJ2-7, is as follows: DTTVKQNPRYKLARVGKPVNLICSQTMNHDTMYWYQKKPNQAPKLLLFYYDKILNREADTFEKFQSSRPNNSFCSLYIGSAGLEYSAMYLCASSGNWGGYEQYFGPGTRLTVL.

This clone was seen a few times. These gene names are mouse names. The observed sequence ends 1 residue before the CDR3 terminus, with the missing tail filled in from the germline J gene. The chain is built from TRBV31 and TRBJ2-7; TRBD2 matches at 12 bases. CDR1 and CDR2 from the germline V gene are GKSSPN and SITVG. The CDR3 length is 15 residues. The V and J ends lost 1 base and 4 bases, in that order; junction bases with no gene match: 5. The sequenced part of the CDR3 DNA is TGTGCCTGGAGTCCCGGGACTGGGGGGCGTTATGAACAGTAC. This codes for CAWSPGTGGRYEQY. The whole CDR3 sequence reads CAWSPGTGGRYEQYF.

Notes on this clone: Genes and germline come from the mouse. The read ends 1 residue before the CDR3 terminus; that terminus is restored from the germline J gene. This sequence joins TRBV13-2 and TRBJ1-3; the D gene is possibly TRBD1 (6 bases). Germline assignment: CDR1 NNHNN and CDR2 SYGAGS (reference sequence). Trimming removed 2 bases from V and 0 bases from J, with 9 bases in between. The CDR3 is made up of 15 amino acids. CDR3 loop: CASGDTGFSGNTLYF. The DNA read from the CDR3 is TGTGCCAGCGGTGACACAGGGTTTTCTGGAAATACGCTCTAT.

With respect to this clone: The listed genes are named as in mouse. Incomplete CDR3 DNA: TGTGCCAGCAGCCAAGAGAGGTATAACCAAGACACCCAGTAC. It yields the protein CASSQERYNQDTQY. The full CDR3 protein is CASSQERYNQDTQYF. The chain uses TRBV2 and TRBJ2-5; D remains ambiguous. Sequencing ends 1 residue short of the CDR3 end; the germline J gene provides the rest. There are 15 residues in the CDR3. Trimming took 0 bases from V and 0 from J, leaving 7 bases between them. Germline V gene lookup returns CDR1 LGHNA and CDR2 YSYQKL.

Details on this clone: Gene names and germline refer to mouse. CDR3 DNA, as far as it was read: TGTGCCTGGAGCCGACTGAGCCAAAACACCTTGTAC. This gives the protein CAWSRLSQNTLY. The CDR3, in full, reads CAWSRLSQNTLYF. The chain is built from TRBV31 and TRBJ2-4, with a tentative D call TRBD2 (5 bases). The read stops 1 residue short of the end of the CDR3; the missing end is completed from the germline J gene. This CDR3 is 13 amino acids long. CDR1 is GKSSPN and CDR2 is SITVG in the germline V gene. Trimming pared 3 bases from V and 3 bases from J, leaving 10 bases between.

On this clone itself: Gene names refer to mouse genes. The read terminates 1 residue ahead of where the CDR3 ends, so the germline J gene completes it. The rearrangement joins TRBV5 to TRBJ1-1; unclear D gene. Trimming took 4 bases from V and 0 from J, leaving 6 bases between them. Per germline, CDR1 LGHNA and CDR2 YNLKQL (reference sequence). The CDR3 is 13 residues long. CDR3 in amino acids: CASSPSSNTEVFF. The sequenced part of the CDR3 DNA is TGTGCCAGCAGCCCCTCGTCAAACACAGAAGTCTTC.

This clone turned up a few times. Gene and germline names: mouse. Read sequence stops 1 residue before the CDR3 end, and the germline J gene provides the missing end. The chain recombines TRBV26 with TRBJ2-7; no clear D. Trimming left V 0 bases short and J 0 bases short, with 6 bases between. Germline V gene data show CDR1 as KGHPV and CDR2 as FQNQEV (reference sequence). This CDR3 comprises 14 residues. CDR3 DNA, as far as it was read: TGTGCCAGCAGTCTGTCTGCTTACTCCTATGAACAGTAC. It specifies CASSLSAYSYEQY. The whole CDR3 sequence is CASSLSAYSYEQYF.

Note on this clone: Gene names are the mouse ones. The DNA ends 1 residue before the CDR3 does, and the rest of the CDR3 is filled in from the germline J gene. The chain recombines TRBV13-2 with TRBJ1-1; no reliable D call. The ends were cut back, 3 bases at V and 0 bases at J, with 9 bases in the middle. The V gene's germline CDR1 is NNHNN and CDR2 SYGAGS (reference sequence). The CDR3 has 14 residues. CDR3 sequence reads: CASGGYGANTEVFF. The sequenced part of the CDR3 DNA is TGTGCCAGCGGTGGCTACGGTGCAAACACAGAAGTCTTC.

A remark on this clone: Germline and genes: mouse. The read ends 1 residue early relative to the CDR3; the germline J gene fills the gap. The chain joins TRBV5 to TRBJ1-1; 9 nucleotides match TRBD1. The CDR3 sequence is 16 residues long. Germline V gene sequence: CDR1 LGHNA, CDR2 YNLKQL (reference sequence). The J segment lost 3 bases and the V segment lost 0 bases, leaving 5 bases of the junction unmatched. CDR3 protein: CASSQDLGQGDTEVFF. CDR3 DNA, as far as it was read: TGTGCCAGCAGCCAAGATTTGGGACAGGGAGACACAGAAGTCTTC.

About this clone: Genes and germline come from the mouse. The CDR3 end falls 1 residue outside the read, so it is completed with the germline J gene. The chain recombines TRBV29 with TRBJ1-5; 9 nucleotides agree with TRBD1. This CDR3 comprises 12 residues. V lost 6 bases and J lost 11; bases outside the gene matches: 5. CDR1 and CDR2 (germline): MSHET, SYDVDS. The CDR3 bases that were read are TGTGCTAGCAGCCGGGACAGGGCCCCTCCGCTT. It translates to CASSRDRAPPL. The full-length CDR3 reads as CASSRDRAPPLF.

This clone has more than one count but fewer than ten. The germline and genes are mouse ones. The observed sequence ends 1 residue before the CDR3 terminus, with the missing tail filled in from the germline J gene. V usage is TRBV4 and J usage is TRBJ2-1, with D uncertain. Per the germline V gene, CDR1 is LGHDT and CDR2 is YNNKQL (reference sequence). The CDR3 spans 11 residues. The germline V and J ends were trimmed by 4 bases and 6 bases, with 4 bases remaining between them. Here the CDR3 reads CASSFSAEQFF. The CDR3 DNA, read in part, is TGTGCCAGCAGCTTCAGTGCTGAGCAGTTC.

On this clone: Each gene name is a mouse one. Sequencing ends 1 residue short of the CDR3 end; the germline J gene provides the rest. The chain carries TRBV13-2 and TRBJ2-4; 10 bases are shared with TRBD2. V lost 3 bases to trimming and J lost 0 bases; unmatched junction nucleotides: 10. Germline CDR1 and CDR2: NNHNN and SYGAGS (reference sequence). The CDR3 covers 18 residues. CDR3 DNA, as far as it was read: TGTGCCAGCGGTGTCGCGCTGGGGGGGCGAGAGAGTCAAAACACCTTGTAC. This translates into CASGVALGGRESQNTLY. The whole CDR3 region reads CASGVALGGRESQNTLYF.

In regard to this clone: Germline and genes here are mouse. The read ends 1 residue shy of where the CDR3 ends; the end is completed using the germline J gene. The chain links TRBV13-2 to TRBJ1-5; 8 positions match TRBD1. V dropped 4 bases and J dropped 7; count of bases not matched to a gene: 4. Germline loops: CDR1 NNHNN, CDR2 SYGAGS (reference sequence). This CDR3 is built from 13 residues. The chain's CDR3 is CASGQGAGQAPLF. The DNA read from the CDR3 is TGTGCCAGCGGTCAGGGGGCGGGGCAGGCTCCGCTT.

Worth noting for this clone: The gene names given are mouse names. The read ends 1 residue early relative to the CDR3; the germline J gene fills the gap. V is TRBV12-1 and J is TRBJ2-5; 10 bases match TRBD2. Trimming took 3 bases from V and 2 from J; bases not matched to a gene: 4. The CDR3 sequence is 15 residues long. Germline-derived CDR1 and CDR2 are SGHSN and HYEKVE. The covered CDR3 bases are TGTGCCAGCTCTGGGGACTGGGGAAGCCAAGACACCCAGTAC. This sequence encodes CASSGDWGSQDTQY. The entire CDR3 protein is CASSGDWGSQDTQYF.